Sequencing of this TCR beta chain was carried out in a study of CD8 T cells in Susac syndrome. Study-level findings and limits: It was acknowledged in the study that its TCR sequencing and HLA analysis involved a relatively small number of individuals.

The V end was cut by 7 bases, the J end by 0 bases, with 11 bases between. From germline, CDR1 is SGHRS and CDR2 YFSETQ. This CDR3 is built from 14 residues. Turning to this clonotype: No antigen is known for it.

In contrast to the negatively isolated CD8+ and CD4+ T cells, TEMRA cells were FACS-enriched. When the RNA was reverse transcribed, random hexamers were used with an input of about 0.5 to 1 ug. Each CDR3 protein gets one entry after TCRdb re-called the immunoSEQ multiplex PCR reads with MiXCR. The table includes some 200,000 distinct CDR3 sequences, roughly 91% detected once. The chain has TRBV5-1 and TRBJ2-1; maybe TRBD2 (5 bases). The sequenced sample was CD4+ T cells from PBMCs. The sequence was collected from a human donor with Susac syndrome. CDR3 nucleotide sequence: TGCGCCAGCTGTGAGGGATTCTCCTACAATGAGCAGTTCTTC. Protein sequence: CASCEGFSYNEQFF.